This T cell receptor (beta chain) was identified during a study of blood T cells in healthy people across ages. A second PCR of about 7 to 11 cycles used a sample-barcoded 5' primer and a J-beta primer mix. TCRdb re-analysed the 5' RACE reads in MiXCR, keeping a single row per CDR3 protein. The sample shows roughly 860,000 distinct CDR3 sequences, around 62% of them seen only once. This CDR3 region has 13 residues. Germline V gene lookup returns CDR1 DFQATT and CDR2 SNEGSKA (reference sequence). V was pared by 5 bases and J by 3 bases, with 1 base of the junction left unmatched. This receptor was identified in a man aged 25 to 45 in good health. The sequenced sample consisted of blood. The rearrangement links TRBV20-1 to TRBJ1-6; 7 nucleotides align to TRBD1. The CDR3 protein is CSAWDSYNSPLHF. CDR3 in DNA: TGCAGTGCTTGGGACAGCTATAATTCACCCCTCCACTTT.